This TCR beta chain was sequenced in a study of CD8+ T cells in alopecia areata. On the study more broadly: Recipient mice, approximately 6-11-week-old female C3H/HeJ animals, received skin from roughly 6-12-month-old C3H/HeJ graft donors with spontaneous alopecia.

The germline V gene has CDR1 FNHDT and CDR2 SITEND (reference sequence). This CDR3 is built from 13 residues. Deletions cut 0 bases from V and 4 bases from J, with 7 bases between. In each case, RNA was isolated and then reverse transcribed into cDNA as the sequencing template. The data were produced by immunoSEQ multiplex PCR, yet TCRdb's version contains in-frame clones alone and is incomplete. Observed are 200,000 to 300,000 clones, no singletons, with the top ten taking around 1.2%. As to this clone: Its specificity is not known. Gene names refer to mouse genes. Sequencing ends 4 residues short of the CDR3 end; the germline J gene provides the rest.

Study findings and constraints: Affected scalp, especially in alopecia totalis/universalis, had a higher clonality than normal scalp did. Patients showed less clear TCR sequence sharing than mice, possibly partly because of HLA diversity. There were also resident alphabeta T cells of normal skin sequenced in scalp samples.

Combined cutaneous lymph node cells underwent sorting by CD4, CD8alpha, NKG2D, NKG2ACE and additional markers. The sequence derives from a C3H/HeJ mouse with alopecia areata. Strain MHC haplotype: H2-k. This chain connects TRBV19 to TRBJ1-1; D not certain. Input material: CD4+ T cells sorted from a lymph node. The CDR3 loop is CASSIDRATEVFF. The sequenced part of the CDR3 DNA is TGTGCCAGCAGTATAGACAGAGCCACA. Complete variable domain (other parts from reference TRBV19 and TRBJ1-1): GGIITQTPKFLIGQEGQKLTLKCQQNFNHDTMYWYRQDSGKGLRLIYYSITENDLQKGDLSEGYDASREKKSSFSLTVTSAQKNEMAVFLCASSIDRATEVFFGKGTRLTVV.